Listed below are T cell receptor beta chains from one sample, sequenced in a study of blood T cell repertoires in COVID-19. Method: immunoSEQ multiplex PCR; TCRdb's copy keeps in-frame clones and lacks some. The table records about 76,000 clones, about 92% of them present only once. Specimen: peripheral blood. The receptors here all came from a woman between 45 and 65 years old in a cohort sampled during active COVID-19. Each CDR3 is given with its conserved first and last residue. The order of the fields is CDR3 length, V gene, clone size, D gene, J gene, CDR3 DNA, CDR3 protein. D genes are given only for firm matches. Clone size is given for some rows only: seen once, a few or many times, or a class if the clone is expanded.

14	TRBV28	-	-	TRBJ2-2	TGTGCCAGCATTTCGGGAACGAACACCGGGGAGCTGTTTTTT	CASISGTNTGELFF
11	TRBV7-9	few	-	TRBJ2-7	TGTGCCAGCAGCTTGGTTCGGGAGCAGTACTTC	CASSLVREQYF
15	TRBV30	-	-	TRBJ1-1	TGTGCCTGGAGGGAGACCTTAGACAGGAACACTGAAGCTTTCTTT	CAWRETLDRNTEAFF
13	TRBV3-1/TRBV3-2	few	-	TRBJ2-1	TGTGCCAGCAGCTCAACAGGGCCTCGGGAGCAGTTCTTC	CASSSTGPREQFF
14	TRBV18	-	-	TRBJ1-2	TGTGCCAGCTCACCACCGGGCATGGACTATGGCTACACCTTC	CASSPPGMDYGYTF
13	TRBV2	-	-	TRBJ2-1	TGTGCCAGCAGTGAAGGAGCCATTGATGAGCAGTTCTTC	CASSEGAIDEQFF
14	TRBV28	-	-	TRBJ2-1	TGTGCCAGCAGTTTCGGTCTAGCCTACAATGAGCAGTTCTTC	CASSFGLAYNEQFF
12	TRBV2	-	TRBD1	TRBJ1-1	TGTGCCAGCAGTGGGATGGGACAGGAAACTTTCTTT	CASSGMGQETFF
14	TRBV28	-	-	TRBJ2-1	TGTGCCAGCAGTCCTGGCGGCAGCTACAATGAGCAGTTCTTC	CASSPGGSYNEQFF
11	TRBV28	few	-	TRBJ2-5	TGTGCCAGCAGCCTCCGTGAGACCCAGTACTTC	CASSLRETQYF
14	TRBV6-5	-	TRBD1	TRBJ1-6	TGTGCCAGCAGCCGGACAGGGGGAAATTCACCCCTCCACTTT	CASSRTGGNSPLHF
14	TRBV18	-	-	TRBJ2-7	TGTGCCAGCTGTTACTCCGAATCCGCCTACGAGCAGTACTTC	CASCYSESAYEQYF
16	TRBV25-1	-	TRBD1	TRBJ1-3	TGTGCCAGCAGTGATTACAGGGGCCTCTCTGGAAACACCATATATTTT	CASSDYRGLSGNTIYF
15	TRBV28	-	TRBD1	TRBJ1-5	TGTGCCAGCAGTTCAGGGGACAGGCACAATCAGCCCCAGCATTTT	CASSSGDRHNQPQHF
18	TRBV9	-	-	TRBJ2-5	TGTGCCAGCAGCGTATCGGCGGGATATGAATCGGGACAAGAGACCCAGTACTTC	CASSVSAGYESGQETQYF
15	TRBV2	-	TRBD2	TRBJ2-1	TGTGCCAGCAGTCCCCTTCCGGGAGGCTACAATGAGCAGTTCTTC	CASSPLPGGYNEQFF
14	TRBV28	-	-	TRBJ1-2	TGTGCCAGCAGTTCCGCCCCACGGACAGATGGCTACACCTTC	CASSSAPRTDGYTF
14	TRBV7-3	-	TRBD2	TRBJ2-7	TGTGCCAGCAGCAAGACTAGCGGGAGCTACGAGCAGTACTTC	CASSKTSGSYEQYF
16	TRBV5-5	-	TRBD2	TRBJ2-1	TGTGCCAGCAGCTTGGCTGTAGCGGGCTCCTACAATGAGCAGTTCTTC	CASSLAVAGSYNEQFF
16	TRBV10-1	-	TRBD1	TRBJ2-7	TGCGCCAGCAGTGAGTCGAACGGGGACAGAGAATACGAGCAGTACTTC	CASSESNGDREYEQYF
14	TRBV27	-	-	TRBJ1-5	TGTGCCAGCAGTTCCGGTGGTTCATATCAGCCCCAGCATTTT	CASSSGGSYQPQHF
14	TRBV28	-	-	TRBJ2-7	TGTGCCAGCACCACTGGGGGGTTGGGGTACGAGCAGTACTTC	CASTTGGLGYEQYF
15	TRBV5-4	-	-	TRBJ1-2	TGTGCCAGCAGCCACCGTCAGGGTGTAGTCTCGGGCTACACCTTC	CASSHRQGVVSGYTF
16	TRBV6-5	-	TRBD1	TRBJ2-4	TGTGCCAGCAGTTATTCGACAGGGTCAGCCAAAAACATTCAGTACTTC	CASSYSTGSAKNIQYF
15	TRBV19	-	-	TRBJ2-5	TGTGCCAGTAGTAACCCTACACTAGCAAAAGAGACCCAGTACTTC	CASSNPTLAKETQYF
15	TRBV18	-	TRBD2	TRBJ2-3	TGTGCCAGCTCACTTAGCGGGGCCGTCACAGATACGCAGTATTTT	CASSLSGAVTDTQYF
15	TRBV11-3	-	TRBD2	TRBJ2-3	TGTGCCAGCAGCCTGACTAGCGGGAGTCCCTTTGCGCAGTATTTT	CASSLTSGSPFAQYF
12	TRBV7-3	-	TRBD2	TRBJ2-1	TGTGCCAGCGGGACTAGATGGAACGAGCAGTTCTTC	CASGTRWNEQFF
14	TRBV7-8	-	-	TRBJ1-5	TGTGCCAGCAGCAGACAGTTTAGCAATCAGCCCCAGCATTTT	CASSRQFSNQPQHF
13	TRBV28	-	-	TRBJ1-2	TGTGCCAGCAGTTTAACACAGAACTATGGCTACACCTTC	CASSLTQNYGYTF
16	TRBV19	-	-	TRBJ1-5	TGTGCCAGTAGTATAGAGTGGCAGGTCACCAATCAGCCCCAGCATTTT	CASSIEWQVTNQPQHF
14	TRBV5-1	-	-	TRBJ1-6	TGCGCCAGCAGCTCTCAGGGAGGCGAATCACCCCTCCACTTT	CASSSQGGESPLHF
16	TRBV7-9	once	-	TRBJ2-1	TGTGCCAGCAGCTTAAAAACAGCGGGCTACGGGGGTGAGCAGTTCTTC	CASSLKTAGYGGEQFF
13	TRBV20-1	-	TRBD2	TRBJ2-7	TGCAGTGCTAGTCGGCTAGCGGGCTACGAGCAGTACTTC	CSASRLAGYEQYF
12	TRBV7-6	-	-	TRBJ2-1	TGTGCCAGCAGCCCCCCCGGCAATGAGCAGTTCTTC	CASSPPGNEQFF